This T cell receptor (beta chain) was sequenced during a study of T cell repertoires in ileal Crohn's disease. Details on this clone: Its specificity is unknown.

Profiled with immunoSEQ multiplex PCR; TCRdb holds only in-frame clones, not every one. The data contain about 13,000 clones, roughly 73% of them seen just once; the ten biggest clones take up under 10%. Study conclusions and caveats: Sorted CD8 T cells held more high-frequency clones than CD4.

Between the trimmed V and J ends, which lost 4 bases and 1 base, there was a span of 8 bases. The CDR3 has 15 amino acids. CDR1 MNHEY and CDR2 SMNVEV come from the germline V gene (reference sequence). Time point defined: neoterminal ileum biopsy at postoperative endoscopy, about 6 months after surgery. Eligibility required adulthood, ileal or ileocolonic Crohn's disease and indicated ileocolonic resection. The receptor's source is an adult with Crohn's disease. This rearrangement joins TRBV27 to TRBJ2-6, with unresolved D. Sequenced sample: ileal tissue. The CDR3 coding sequence is TGTGCCAGCAGTTCAGGCGGATCTGGGGCCAACGTCCTGACTTTC. Its protein product is CASSSGGSGANVLTF.